Presented here are 18 T cell receptor beta chains from one specimen sequenced in a study of long-term antiretroviral therapy in people with HIV. Investigators performed immunoSEQ version v3.0 at survey level. Assay: immunoSEQ multiplex PCR; the TCRdb copy retains only in-frame clones and omits some. The table lists about 35,000 clones, 60% to 85% of them singletons. Sample: unsorted PBMCs, taken 2 years after starting antiretroviral therapy. All receptors come from a woman aged 45-65 years with HIV.

V is TRBV5-1 and J is TRBJ1-2; 9 bases are a match to TRBD1. V trimming: 2 bases; J trimming: 5 bases; junction bases outside the gene matches: 16. Germline lookup yields CDR1 SGHRS and CDR2 YFSETQ. The CDR3 has 18 amino acids. The CDR3 DNA sequence: TGCGCCAGCAGCTTCTCCCCCGGGGGGACAGGGAGTTTTTATGGCTACACCTTC. It codes for CASSFSPGGTGSFYGYTF.

This chain's CDR3 is CASSSGTGGIEAFF. DNA of the CDR3: TGTGCCAGCAGCTCTGGGACAGGGGGCATTGAAGCTTTCTTT. The chain recombines TRBV7-9 with TRBJ1-1, with 12 bases lining up with TRBD1. The CDR3 has 14 amino acids. Germline-derived CDR1 and CDR2 are SEHNR and FQNEAQ (reference sequence). J gave up 7 bases and V 4 bases, and 4 bases lay outside the gene matches.

This clone occurred a few times. This chain links TRBV6-1 with TRBJ1-4; 8 bases align to TRBD1. Germline assignment: CDR1 MNHNS and CDR2 SASEGT. After removal of 4 bases from V and 7 bases from J, the junction contained 5 bases not matched to a gene. This CDR3 is 14 amino acids long. CDR3 sequence reads: CASSVGQGAEKLFF. The CDR3 nucleotides are TGTGCCAGCAGTGTAGGACAGGGAGCTGAAAAACTGTTTTTT.

The J gene is TRBJ2-3, the V gene TRBV7-3; D is ambiguous. V lost 1 base and J lost 9, with 14 bases in between. The CDR3 is made up of 14 amino acids. Germline V gene data show CDR1 as SGHTA and CDR2 as FQGTGA. The CDR3 region is CASSLSGVEGTQYF. The DNA of the CDR3 is TGTGCCAGCAGCTTAAGTGGAGTAGAAGGCACGCAGTATTTT.

The rearrangement joins TRBV30 to TRBJ2-7, with a tentative D call TRBD1 (5 bases). Germline CDR1 is GTSNPN and CDR2 is SVGIG (reference sequence). The CDR3 covers 12 residues. V was clipped by 2 bases and J by 5 bases, with 10 bases between them. The CDR3 protein is CAWSSRVHEQYF. The CDR3 bases are TGTGCCTGGAGTAGCAGGGTCCACGAGCAGTACTTC.

The chain's CDR3 is CAWSKGNTDTQYF. CDR3 DNA: TGTGCCTGGAGCAAGGGGAATACAGATACGCAGTATTTT. The chain links TRBV30 to TRBJ2-3; weak D call: TRBD1 (5 bases). Germline CDR1 GTSNPN, CDR2 SVGIG (reference sequence). The CDR3 is 13 amino acids. V was cut by 3 bases and J by 3 bases, with 10 bases left in between.

V is TRBV11-3 and J is TRBJ1-1, with 7 bases aligning to TRBD1. CDR3 length: 15 amino acids. The J segment lost 4 bases and the V segment lost 3 bases, leaving 8 bases of the junction unmatched. Germline-derived CDR1 and CDR2 are SGHNT and YENEEA. CDR3 residues: CASSLEGARGTEAFF. The CDR3 DNA reads TGTGCCAGCAGCTTGGAGGGGGCTCGGGGCACTGAAGCTTTCTTT.

This clone was recorded only once. The CDR3 coding sequence is TGTGCCAGCAGCTTGCCCCCCCCAGATACGCAGTATTTT. It is translated as CASSLPPPDTQYF. This rearrangement joins TRBV5-5 to TRBJ2-3; D is unclear. Trimming stripped 1 base from V and 4 bases from J, with 7 bases between. Germline V gene data show CDR1 as SGHKS and CDR2 as YYEKEE (reference sequence). The CDR3 extends over 13 amino acids.

The V gene is TRBV9, the J gene TRBJ2-7; TRBD2 agrees at 11 bases. Germline V CDR1 and CDR2: SGDLS, YYNGEE. V dropped 3 bases and J dropped 2; count of bases not matched to a gene: 7. The CDR3 covers 16 residues. The CDR3 nucleotides read TGTGCCAGCAGCGCGGGTACTAGCGGGAGAACCTACGAGCAGTACTTC. This gives the protein CASSAGTSGRTYEQYF. The full variable domain, rest sourced from reference TRBV9 and TRBJ2-7, is DSGVTQTPKHLITATGQRVTLRCSPRSGDLSVYWYQQSLDQGLQFLIQYYNGEERAKGNILERFSAQQFPDLHSELNLSSLELGDSALYFCASSAGTSGRTYEQYFGPGTRLTVT.

The genes are TRBV11-3 and TRBJ2-7; 12 nucleotides match TRBD1. CDR1 and CDR2 from the germline V gene are SGHNT and YENEEA. This CDR3 comprises 15 residues. With 3 bases clipped from V and 5 bases from J, the junction kept 5 bases outside the gene matches. CDR3 sequence: CASSLGGTGGHEQYF. The CDR3 DNA reads TGTGCCAGCAGCTTGGGAGGGACAGGGGGCCACGAGCAGTACTTC.

The CDR3 is CASSYSRTGELFF. The CDR3 DNA follows: TGTGCCAGCAGTTACTCCAGGACCGGGGAGCTGTTTTTT. The V gene is TRBV6-7, the J gene TRBJ2-2; D is uncertain. TRBV6-7 falls under the ORF class, with uncertain function. V was trimmed by 0 bases and J by 5 bases, leaving 4 bases between them. This CDR3 has 13 residues.

In DNA, the CDR3 is TGTGCCAGCAGTGATGGGGGCGCCATGAACACTGAAGCTTTCTTT. Its protein product is CASSDGGAMNTEAFF. The chain carries TRBV6-1 and TRBJ1-1, with TRBD1 as a possible D gene (6 bases). The length of the CDR3 is 15 residues. The ends were cut back, 3 bases at V and 0 bases at J, with 11 bases in the middle. Germline V lookup: CDR1 MNHNS, CDR2 SASEGT.

This sequence joins TRBV7-8 and TRBJ2-1; 9 bases are shared with TRBD1. Germline V gives CDR1 SGHVS, CDR2 FQNEAQ. CDR3 length equals 15 residues. With 0 bases clipped from V and 7 bases from J, the junction kept 4 bases outside the gene matches. In DNA, the CDR3 is TGTGCCAGCAGCTTAGCCGAGACAGGGGGGAATGAGCAGTTCTTC. Amino acid sequence: CASSLAETGGNEQFF.

The chain carries TRBV11-2 and TRBJ2-2; 8 nucleotides match TRBD2. The CDR3 extends over 15 amino acids. After removal of 1 base from V and 7 bases from J, the junction contained 5 bases not matched to a gene. In germline, CDR1 is SGHAT, CDR2 FQNNGV. DNA for the CDR3: TGTGCCAGCAGCTTAGGAGCGGGGGTTGGCGGGGAGCTGTTTTTT. Amino acid sequence: CASSLGAGVGGELFF.

The gene calls are TRBV19 and TRBJ2-1; TRBD1 aligns across 7 bases. This CDR3 comprises 15 residues. The V gene's germline CDR1 is LNHDA and CDR2 SQIVND (reference sequence). V gave up 5 bases and J gave up 2 bases; unmatched junction bases: 6. CDR3 DNA sequence: TGTGCCAGTAGTGAAGGGGGCGGCCCCTACAATGAGCAGTTCTTC. It specifies CASSEGGGPYNEQFF. Based on the CDR3 plus reference TRBV19 and TRBJ2-1, the full variable domain is DGGITQSPKYLFRKEGQNVTLSCEQNLNHDAMYWYRQDPGQGLRLIYYSQIVNDFQKGDIAEGYSVSREKKESFPLTVTSAQKNPTAFYLCASSEGGGPYNEQFFGPGTRLTVL.

The CDR3 region is CAWMGPNYGYTF. The DNA for the CDR3 is TGTGCCTGGATGGGGCCGAACTATGGCTACACCTTC. The chain has TRBV30 and TRBJ1-2; maybe TRBD1 (5 bases). The CDR3 sequence is 12 residues long. The germline V gene has CDR1 GTSNPN and CDR2 SVGIG (reference sequence). The ends were cut back, 4 bases at V and 2 bases at J, with 8 bases in the middle.

The chain employs TRBV4-1 and TRBJ1-3; no firm D call. Trimming pared 1 base from V and 9 bases from J, leaving 16 bases between. Germline CDR1 MGHRA, CDR2 YSYEKL. The CDR3 totals 15 residues. This CDR3 is CASSQASNSPSTIYF. The CDR3 DNA is TGCGCCAGCAGCCAAGCGTCCAACTCTCCATCCACCATATATTTT.

CDR3 DNA sequence: TGCGCCAGCAGCTTGGCGGCAGGGGGCGGGGAGCTGTTTTTT. Translated: CASSLAAGGGELFF. The chain carries TRBV5-1 and TRBJ2-2; TRBD1 agrees at 7 bases. CDR3 length: 14 residues. Germline lookup yields CDR1 SGHRS and CDR2 YFSETQ. With 0 bases clipped from V and 7 bases from J, the junction kept 3 bases outside the gene matches.